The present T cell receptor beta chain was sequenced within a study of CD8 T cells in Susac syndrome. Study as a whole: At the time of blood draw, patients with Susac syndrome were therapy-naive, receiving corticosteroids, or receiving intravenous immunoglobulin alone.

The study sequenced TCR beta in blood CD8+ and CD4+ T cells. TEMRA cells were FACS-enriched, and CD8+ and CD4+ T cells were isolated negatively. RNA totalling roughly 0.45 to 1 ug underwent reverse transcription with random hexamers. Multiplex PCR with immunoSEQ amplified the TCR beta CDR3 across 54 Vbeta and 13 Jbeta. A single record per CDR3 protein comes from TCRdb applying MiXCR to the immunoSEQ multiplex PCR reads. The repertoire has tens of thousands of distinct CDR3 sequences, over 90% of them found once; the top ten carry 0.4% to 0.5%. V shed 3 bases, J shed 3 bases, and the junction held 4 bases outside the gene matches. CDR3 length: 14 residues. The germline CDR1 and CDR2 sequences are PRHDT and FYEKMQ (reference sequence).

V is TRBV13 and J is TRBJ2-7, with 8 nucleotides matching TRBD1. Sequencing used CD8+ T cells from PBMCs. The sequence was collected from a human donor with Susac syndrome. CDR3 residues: CASSFVGQGYEQYF. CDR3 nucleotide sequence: TGTGCCAGCAGCTTTGTCGGACAGGGCTACGAGCAGTACTTC.